A single sample gave rise to the 28 T cell receptor beta chains below, sequenced in a study of blood T cells in healthy people across ages. A J-beta primer mix and a sample-barcoded 5' primer were used in a second PCR of roughly 6 to 11 cycles. TCRdb re-called the 5' RACE reads with MiXCR, one entry per CDR3 protein. The sample yields around 1.5 million distinct CDR3 sequences, 30% to 40% seen once. The sequenced sample was blood. Receptors originate from a woman under 40 in good health.

The rearrangement links TRBV5-1 to TRBJ2-7; D possibly corresponds to TRBD1 (6 bases). The ends were cut back, 4 bases at V and 1 base at J, with 12 bases in the middle. The CDR3 extends over 14 amino acids. Per the germline V gene, CDR1 is SGHRS and CDR2 is YFSETQ. For the CDR3, the DNA is TGCGCCAGCAGCCAGACACAGGGTTCCTACGAGCAGTACTTC. Protein sequence: CASSQTQGSYEQYF.

CDR3 bases: TGTGCCACCTCTGCGGCTAGTGGAAATTACAATGAGCAGTTCTTC. Protein: CATSAASGNYNEQFF. The gene calls are TRBV24-1 and TRBJ2-1; no firm D call. Germline CDR1 reads KGHDR; CDR2 reads SFDVKD. V was trimmed by 9 bases and J by 4 bases, leaving 18 bases between them. The CDR3 is 15 residues long.

As for this clonotype: A junction end diverges from the germline sequence, so it may reflect a read error. The chain couples TRBV7-2 to TRBJ2-4; 8 bases map to TRBD1. The CDR3 extends over 17 amino acids. The germline CDR1 and CDR2 sequences are SGHTA and FQGNSA. CDR3 region: CASSSRGQGIAKNIRYF. The CDR3 DNA reads TGTGCCAGCAGCTCCCGTGGACAGGGAATAGCCAAAAACATTCGGTACTTC.

This clonotype has at least ten counts. The rearrangement joins TRBV28 to TRBJ2-1; D might be TRBD2 (5 bases). The V end was cut by 6 bases, the J end by 4 bases, with 19 bases between. The germline V gene encodes CDR1 MDHEN and CDR2 SYDVKM. The CDR3 is made up of 16 amino acids. The CDR3, as DNA: TGTGCCAGCAGGGACCCGAGGGTTATAGGGTACAATGAGCAGTTCTTC. This encodes CASRDPRVIGYNEQFF.

This clonotype was seen a few times. The rearrangement joins TRBV20-1 to TRBJ2-7; TRBD1 matches at 8 bases. This CDR3 is 12 amino acids long. J lost 4 bases, V lost 5 bases, and 4 bases had no gene match. CDR1 DFQATT and CDR2 SNEGSKA come from the germline V gene (reference sequence). CDR3 in DNA: TGCAGTGCTGGACAGGGAATGTACGAGCAGTACTTC. Translation gives CSAGQGMYEQYF.

With regard to this clonotype: A junction end diverges from the germline sequence, so it may reflect a read error. This chain uses TRBV5-4 with TRBJ1-3; D ambiguous. Germline lookup yields CDR1 SGHNT and CDR2 YYREEE (reference sequence). The CDR3 covers 15 residues. The CDR3 DNA reads as TGTGCCGGCAGCTTGTCCGGTGGGTCTGGAAACACCATATATTTT. Amino acids: CAGSLSGGSGNTIYF.

A few counts support this clonotype. The V gene is TRBV2, the J gene TRBJ2-7, with D perhaps TRBD1 (6 bases). In germline, CDR1 is SNHLY, CDR2 FYNNEI. The ends were cut back, 4 bases at V and 2 bases at J, with 12 bases in the middle. CDR3 length equals 14 residues. In DNA form, the CDR3 reads TGTGCCAGCAGTGGACAGGCTAATACCTACGAGCAGTACTTC. The encoded protein is CASSGQANTYEQYF.

As DNA, the CDR3 is TGTGCCAGCAGCGGGGACGCCAAAGGGACATCGTACACTGAAGCTTTCTTT. Translated, it gives CASSGDAKGTSYTEAFF. This chain joins TRBV5-6 and TRBJ1-1, with D possibly being TRBD1 (6 bases). The V gene lost 4 bases and the J gene lost 3 bases, with 22 bases spanning the gap. CDR3 length: 17 residues. Germline CDR1 and CDR2: SGHDT and YYEEEE.

This clonotype was picked up a small number of times. The chain combines TRBV20-1 with TRBJ2-1; D is ambiguous. Germline values: CDR1 DFQATT, CDR2 SNEGSKA (reference sequence). Trimming stripped 3 bases from V and 8 bases from J, with 2 bases between. The length of the CDR3 is 9 residues. DNA of the CDR3: TGCAGTGCTAGCCATGAGCAGTTCTTC. Amino acids: CSASHEQFF.

With respect to this clonotype: Given a much more abundant clone one base away, this may be a read error. This rearrangement joins TRBV9 to TRBJ2-5, with a possible D match to TRBD2 (7 bases). The CDR3 is 15 residues long. Germline values: CDR1 SGDLS, CDR2 YYNGEE. CDR3 residues: CASSVSGGRKDTQYF. The DNA for the CDR3 is TGTGCCAGCAGCGTTTCCGGGGGGCGTAAAGACACCCAGTACTTC.

The chain combines TRBV21-1 with TRBJ1-4; no DNA check was done on the table's D call, TRBD1. TRBV21-1 is a known pseudogene. There are 19 residues in the CDR3. The CDR3 reads CASSTLWDRGIATNEKLFF. The CDR3 nucleotides read TGTGCCAGCAGCACGTTGTGGGACAGGGGGATTGCAACTAATGAAAAACTGTTTTTT.

This chain connects TRBV28 to TRBJ1-5; weak D call: TRBD1 (6 bases). The CDR3 sequence is 14 residues long. The germline V and J ends were trimmed by 5 bases and 2 bases, with 10 bases remaining between them. Per the germline V gene, CDR1 is MDHEN and CDR2 is SYDVKM. In DNA, the CDR3 is TGTGCCAGCAGTCACCGACAGGGCAATCAGCCCCAGCATTTT. Protein product: CASSHRQGNQPQHF.

J is TRBJ2-2 and V is TRBV6-5; possible D gene TRBD2, 7 bases. Trimming pared 6 bases from V and 3 bases from J, leaving 14 bases between. The CDR3 runs 15 residues. Looked up from germline, CDR1 is MNHEY and CDR2 is SVGAGI. CDR3 DNA: TGTGCCAGCAGCTCGGGGGGCCTGGACACCGGGGAGCTGTTTTTT. Translated: CASSSGGLDTGELFF.

Comment on this clonotype: Germline is not matched at one junction end, which may reflect a read error. V gene TRBV12-3 or TRBV12-4 combines with J gene TRBJ2-7; D perhaps matches TRBD1 (6 bases). CDR3 length equals 15 residues. The CDR3 spells CASSLYPRQVYERYF. CDR3 DNA: TGTGCCAGCAGTTTATATCCGAGACAGGTCTACGAGCGGTACTTC.

Worth noting for this clonotype: One end of the junction fails to match germline, which may point to a read error. The rearrangement uses TRBV7-9 and TRBJ1-5; D unresolved. Germline V lookup: CDR1 SEHNR, CDR2 FQNEAQ (reference sequence). This CDR3 has 14 amino acids. In DNA, the CDR3 is TGTGCCTGCAGCTCAGAGGAGGGTTGGCAGCCCCAGCATTTT. The encoded protein is CACSSEEGWQPQHF.

This chain uses TRBV20-1 with TRBJ1-1; possibly TRBD1 for D (6 bases). Germline lookup yields CDR1 DFQATT and CDR2 SNEGSKA (reference sequence). The CDR3 runs to 13 residues. V was pared by 3 bases and J by 4 bases, with 12 bases between. This chain's CDR3 is CSASWGASTEAFF. CDR3 nucleotides: TGCAGTGCTAGTTGGGGGGCGAGCACTGAAGCTTTCTTT.

The chain uses TRBV6-1 and TRBJ2-7; D could derive from TRBD1 or TRBD2 (5 bases each). V was pared by 8 bases and J by 6 bases, with 11 bases between. The CDR3 extends over 11 amino acids. Germline CDR1 is MNHNS and CDR2 is SASEGT. As DNA, the CDR3 is TGTGCCAGCGGGGACCCGGGCGAGCAGTACTTC. Its protein is CASGDPGEQYF.

This clonotype was counted only a few times. Mismatch with germline at one junction end may stem from a read error. CDR3 loop: CAVGDSRRSCNEQFF. Here the CDR3 DNA reads TGTGCCGTCGGAGACAGTCGACGCTCCTGCAATGAGCAGTTCTTC. The V and J genes are TRBV24-1 and TRBJ2-1, with D possibly being TRBD1 (5 bases). The CDR3 has 15 residues. Germline V CDR1 and CDR2: KGHDR, SFDVKD.

This clonotype has just a few counts. This chain joins TRBV28 and TRBJ1-1; no definite D call. The CDR3 spans 14 residues. V was clipped by 4 bases and J by 1 base, with 10 bases between them. CDR1 MDHEN and CDR2 SYDVKM come from the germline V gene. The CDR3 protein is CASSSSAGNTEAFF. CDR3 in DNA: TGTGCCAGCAGTTCCTCCGCCGGGAACACTGAAGCTTTCTTT. The full variable domain, its missing parts supplied by reference TRBV28 and TRBJ1-1, is DVKVTQSSRYLVKRTGEKVFLECVQDMDHENMFWYRQDPGLGLRLIYFSYDVKMKEKGDIPEGYSVSREKKERFSLILESASTNQTSMYLCASSSSAGNTEAFFGQGTRLTVV.

This chain connects TRBV20-1 to TRBJ2-5; TRBD2 aligns across 10 bases. The CDR3 contains 13 residues. Trimming removed 5 bases from V and 5 bases from J; junction bases left unmatched: 5. CDR1 and CDR2 (germline): DFQATT, SNEGSKA (reference sequence). CDR3 protein: CSAPPAGGETQYF. In DNA form, the CDR3 reads TGCAGTGCTCCTCCAGCGGGGGGGGAGACCCAGTACTTC.

The chain combines TRBV28 with TRBJ2-3; possible D gene TRBD1, 6 bases. V lost 6 bases, J lost 4 bases, and 29 bases lay in between. Germline-derived CDR1 and CDR2 are MDHEN and SYDVKM. The CDR3 runs 19 residues. CDR3 region: CASRTPSRGKLPWSDTQYF. The DNA for the CDR3 is TGTGCCAGCAGAACCCCGAGTAGGGGGAAACTCCCTTGGTCAGATACGCAGTATTTT.

As for this clonotype: This may stem from a read error, because a much larger clone lies one nucleotide away. The CDR3 ends on some other residue instead of the conserved phenylalanine or tryptophan, so this is likely a read error. This chain links TRBV29-1 with TRBJ2-5, with D perhaps matching TRBD1 or TRBD2 (5 bases each). The CDR3 loop spans 15 amino acids. With 3 bases removed from V and 1 base from J, the gap between germline ends came to 15 bases. Looked up from germline, CDR1 is SQVTM and CDR2 is ANQGSEA. The CDR3 loop is CSVELGRALQETQYS. The CDR3 DNA sequence: TGCAGCGTTGAGCTGGGACGAGCCCTCCAAGAGACCCAGTACTCC.

The rearrangement uses TRBV5-1 and TRBJ2-5; 9 bases match TRBD1. Germline CDR1 reads SGHRS; CDR2 reads YFSETQ. This CDR3 has 14 amino acids. V lost 6 bases and J lost 3; bases outside the gene matches: 6. In nucleotides, the CDR3 is TGCGCCAGCACCGGAGGGACAGGGAAAGAGACCCAGTACTTC. Protein: CASTGGTGKETQYF. The full variable domain, in which reference TRBV5-1 and TRBJ2-5 provide the parts outside the CDR3, is KAGVTQTPRYLIKTRGQQVTLSCSPISGHRSVSWYQQTPGQGLQFLFEYFSETQRNKGNFPGRFSGRQFSNSRSEMNVSTLELGDSALYLCASTGGTGKETQYFGPGTRLLVL.

The chain uses TRBV7-8 and TRBJ1-6, with TRBD1 matching over 9 bases. CDR3 size: 19 residues. The germline gives CDR1 SGHVS, CDR2 FQNEAQ. The V segment lost 4 bases and the J segment 0 bases; nucleotides outside the gene matches: 10. The CDR3 is CASSSTGTGRGSYNSPLHF. The CDR3 coding sequence is TGTGCCAGCAGCTCCACCGGGACAGGGAGGGGCTCCTATAATTCACCCCTCCACTTT.

The table lists this clonotype with a few counts. The chain carries TRBV20-1 and TRBJ1-2; D may be TRBD1 (6 bases). V lost 0 bases and J lost 2, with 16 bases in between. The CDR3 runs 16 residues. Germline V CDR1 and CDR2: DFQATT, SNEGSKA (reference sequence). As DNA, the CDR3 is TGCAGTGCTAGAGAGGGGAGGCAGGGGAGGAACTATGGCTACACCTTC. It codes for CSAREGRQGRNYGYTF.

The chain joins TRBV30 to TRBJ2-3, with D possibly being TRBD2 (6 bases). The CDR3 is made up of 13 amino acids. Per germline, CDR1 GTSNPN and CDR2 SVGIG (reference sequence). V lost 8 bases to trimming and J lost 3 bases, with 15 bases between them. The CDR3 bases are TGTGCCCTACGGGACTTTGGGACAGATACGCAGTATTTT. Translating gives CALRDFGTDTQYF.

This clonotype came up many times. Relative to the germline gene, one junction end is altered; a read error may explain this. This chain uses TRBV20-1 with TRBJ2-3, with D hard to call. The CDR3 has 10 residues. Germline V CDR1 and CDR2: DFQATT, SNEGSKA (reference sequence). Here the CDR3 DNA reads TGCAGTGCGAGAGGAGATACGCAGTATTTT. Encoded protein: CSARGDTQYF.

Only one count was recorded for this clonotype. This chain links TRBV5-1 with TRBJ1-6; tentatively, D is TRBD1 (5 bases). Germline V gene lookup returns CDR1 SGHRS and CDR2 YFSETQ. The V end was cut by 5 bases, the J end by 5 bases, with 11 bases between. The length of the CDR3 is 14 residues. CDR3 residues: CASRLTRDNSPLHF. CDR3 in DNA: TGCGCCAGCAGGCTTACCAGGGATAATTCACCCCTCCACTTT.